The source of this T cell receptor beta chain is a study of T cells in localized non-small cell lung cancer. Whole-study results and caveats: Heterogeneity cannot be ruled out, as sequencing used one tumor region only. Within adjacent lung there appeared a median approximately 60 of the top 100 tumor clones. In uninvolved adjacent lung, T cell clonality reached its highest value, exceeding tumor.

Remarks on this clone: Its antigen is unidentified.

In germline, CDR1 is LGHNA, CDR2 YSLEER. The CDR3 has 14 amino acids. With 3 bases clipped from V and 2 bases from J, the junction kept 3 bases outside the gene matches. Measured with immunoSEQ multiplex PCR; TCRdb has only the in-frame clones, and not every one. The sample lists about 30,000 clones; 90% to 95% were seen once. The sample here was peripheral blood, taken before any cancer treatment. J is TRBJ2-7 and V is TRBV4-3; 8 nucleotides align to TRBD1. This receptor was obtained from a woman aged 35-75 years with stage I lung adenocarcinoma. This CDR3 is CASSHQDRAYEQYF. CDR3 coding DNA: TGCGCCAGCAGCCATCAGGACAGGGCCTACGAGCAGTACTTC.